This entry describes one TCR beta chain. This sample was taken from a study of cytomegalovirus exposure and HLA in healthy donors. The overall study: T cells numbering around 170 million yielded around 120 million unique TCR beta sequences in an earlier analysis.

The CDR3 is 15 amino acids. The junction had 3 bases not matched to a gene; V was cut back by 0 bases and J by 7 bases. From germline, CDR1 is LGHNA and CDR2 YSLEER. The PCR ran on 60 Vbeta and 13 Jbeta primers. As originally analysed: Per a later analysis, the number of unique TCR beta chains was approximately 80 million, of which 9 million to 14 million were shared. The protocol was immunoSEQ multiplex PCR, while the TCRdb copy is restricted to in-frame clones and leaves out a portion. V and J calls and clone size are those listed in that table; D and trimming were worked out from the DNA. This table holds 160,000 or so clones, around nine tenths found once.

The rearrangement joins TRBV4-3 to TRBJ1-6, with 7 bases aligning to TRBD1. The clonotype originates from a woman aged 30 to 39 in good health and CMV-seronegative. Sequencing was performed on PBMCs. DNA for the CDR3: TGCGCCAGCAGCCAAGAGGGGACAGAGAATTCACCCCTCCACTTT. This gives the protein CASSQEGTENSPLHF.